Listed below are T cell receptor beta chains from one sample, sequenced in a study of CXCR3-negative and CXCR3-positive naive CD8 T cells. TCRdb reanalyzed the 5' RACE reads, giving one entry per CDR3 protein sequence and no DNA. The sample includes around 40,000 distinct CDR3 sequences. Sample: memory CD8+ T cells from blood. The receptor source for this set is a human donor in good health. Some clones in this sample may be carry-over from other donors' samples. The CDR3 runs from the conserved cysteine through the conserved F or W. Some rows mark clone size as missing; the rest say once, few, many or name a class of expanded clone.

>NA|TRBV6-2/TRBV6-3|TRBJ2-1
CASSYDGGSYNEQFF
>NA|TRBV6-5|TRBJ1-1
CASSYKANTEAFF
>NA|TRBV25-1|TRBJ2-5
CASTVNQETQYF
>NA|TRBV9|TRBJ2-1
CASSALLGSSYNEQFF
>NA|TRBV20-1|TRBJ2-1
CSARAFLSSYNEQFF
>NA|TRBV24-1|TRBJ2-2
CATSDLKTAVNTGELFF
>medium-sized|TRBV7-9|TRBJ1-5
CASSPQDNQPQHF
>NA|TRBV7-3|TRBJ2-1
CASSLGGDYNEQFF
>NA|TRBV28|TRBJ1-2
CASSLSHIYYGYTF
>NA|TRBV29-1|TRBJ2-7
CSVEHQKNEQYF
>NA|TRBV7-6|TRBJ2-3
CASSTTSTDTQYF
>NA|TRBV29-1|TRBJ1-1
CSLHDRTNTEALF
>NA|TRBV12-3/TRBV12-4|TRBJ2-1
CASRPTGWAYNEQFF
>NA|TRBV6-5|TRBJ1-1
CASSFRGYTEAFF
>NA|TRBV11-3|TRBJ2-1
CASSLGYSYSYNEQFF
>NA|TRBV7-9|TRBJ1-1
CASSPTGNTEAFF
>NA|TRBV10-3|TRBJ1-1
CAISEPGGQPNTEAFF
>NA|TRBV28|TRBJ2-5
CASSLTGVGGETQYF
>NA|TRBV11-3|TRBJ2-7
CASSHRGLEQYF
>NA|TRBV9|TRBJ1-1
CASSAGDSLNTEAFF